The present entry profiles one T cell receptor (beta chain) with its context. Input per replicate PCR of unsorted PBMC was approximately 300 ng DNA, corresponding to approximately 30,000 T cell genomes. Assay used: immunoSEQ multiplex PCR; TCRdb lists only in-frame clones, some missing. Among more than 450,000 clones, approximately 79% were seen once, and the ten largest hold approximately 13%. The data derive from a study of shared clonotypes between healthy human individuals. The donors, healthy adults who were HIV-negative, had experienced no recent acute infections or vaccinations. Donors were Caucasian adults residing in Nashville, Tennessee, USA. The ends were cut back, 0 bases at V and 4 bases at J, with 11 bases in the middle. Germline V gene sequence: CDR1 SGHRS, CDR2 YFSETQ. The CDR3 totals 14 residues.

The origin of this receptor is a woman aged 40 to 50 in good health. Some clones in this sample may be carry-over from other donors' samples. Sequencing was carried out using PBMCs. This rearrangement joins TRBV5-1 to TRBJ2-7, with D uncertain. The DNA of the CDR3 is TGCGCCAGCAGCTTGGACTTTCGAGAGTACGAGCAGTACTTC. The encoded protein is CASSLDFREYEQYF.